Described below is a single T cell receptor (beta chain) sequence and its context. The CDR3 sequence is 11 residues long. Germline V gene lookup returns CDR1 SGHAT and CDR2 FQNNGV. Trimming stripped 8 bases from V and 4 bases from J, with 6 bases between. The source of the blood RNA was unsorted whole blood, and germline DNA was extracted as well. There were only treatment-naive patients, all with chronic HBV infection. This sample stems from a study of tumor-infiltrating lymphocytes in primary liver carcinoma. Across the study: The yield of productive TCRbeta reads per sample was roughly 3.65 to 7.13 million and was similar across tissue types.

The authors made TCR beta cDNA from 400 to 550 ng total RNA with a constant-region primer. Three rounds of nested multiplex PCR with slightly modified ARM-PCR produced TCR beta libraries. The first two PCR rounds used TRBV1-TRBV30 primers with a Cbeta primer, nine to eleven cycles each. Using its own MiXCR run on the multiplex PCR reads, TCRdb lists one record per CDR3 protein. The sample includes approximately 330,000 distinct CDR3 sequences, approximately 64% of them seen just once. This chain connects TRBV11-2 to TRBJ2-1, with D unclear. This clonotype was sampled from a man aged 40-49 years with primary liver carcinoma and hepatitis B virus infection. Sequencing was done on a sample of peripheral blood. As DNA, the CDR3 is TGTGCCAGCTTAGTGTACAATGAGCAGTTCTTC. Translation gives CASLVYNEQFF.